The 21 T cell receptor beta chains below come from one sample, sequenced in a study of long-term antiretroviral therapy in people with HIV. The assay used was immunoSEQ (version v3.0), run at survey level. The repertoire was sequenced with immunoSEQ multiplex PCR; TCRdb's copy has only in-frame clones and lacks some. Of 20,000 to 25,000 clones listed, approximately 79% are singletons. Specimen: unsorted PBMCs, collected around 1.8 years before starting antiretroviral therapy. The receptors stem from a woman in her forties with HIV.

This clone was seen a handful of times. The rearrangement joins TRBV19 to TRBJ2-2; TRBD1 matches 8 bases. The CDR3 is 15 residues long. V was pared by 4 bases and J by 4 bases, with 5 bases of the junction left unmatched. From germline, CDR1 is LNHDA and CDR2 SQIVND (reference sequence). The CDR3 sequence is CASSTGTGATGELFF. The CDR3 nucleotides read TGTGCCAGTAGTACCGGGACAGGAGCCACCGGGGAGCTGTTTTTT.

The chain combines TRBV7-9 with TRBJ2-3; D is unclear. There are 14 residues in the CDR3. V shed 9 bases and J shed 1 base, with 14 bases lying between them. Germline CDR1 is SEHNR and CDR2 is FQNEAQ (reference sequence). CDR3 in DNA: TGTGCCAGAAGCACCCTACCTTGCACAGATACGCAGTATTTT. Translating it yields CARSTLPCTDTQYF.

V gene TRBV6-1 combines with J gene TRBJ2-2; D gene unclear. This CDR3 comprises 12 residues. Germline CDR1 is MNHNS and CDR2 is SASEGT. Trimming removed 3 bases at V and 14 bases at J, with 13 bases between. This CDR3 reads CASSENSPILFF. The CDR3 DNA sequence: TGTGCCAGCAGTGAGAACAGTCCGATACTGTTTTTT.

This clone has only a few counts. The chain is built from TRBV25-1 and TRBJ2-3; tentative D call: TRBD2 (5 bases). Per germline, CDR1 MGHDK and CDR2 SYGVNS. V was pared by 4 bases and J by 6 bases, with 11 bases between. This CDR3 is 13 amino acids long. In DNA, the CDR3 is TGTGCCAGCAGTGTAGCGTCTTCTGATACGCAGTATTTT. This gives the protein CASSVASSDTQYF.

The V gene is TRBV6-6, the J gene TRBJ1-2; D perhaps matches TRBD1 (5 bases). CDR3 length: 13 residues. The germline V gene encodes CDR1 MNHNY and CDR2 SVGAGI (reference sequence). V was trimmed by 5 bases and J by 13 bases, leaving 20 bases between them. The CDR3 here is CASSNWGQSGVTF. CDR3 in DNA: TGTGCCAGCAGTAACTGGGGCCAGTCGGGGGTCACCTTC.

V usage is TRBV6-5 and J usage is TRBJ2-2; the D gene could be TRBD1 or TRBD2 (5 bases each). Trimming removed 0 bases at V and 4 bases at J, with 12 bases between. The CDR3 is 16 residues long. Per the germline V gene, CDR1 is MNHEY and CDR2 is SVGAGI. CDR3 in DNA: TGTGCCAGCAGTTACTCCCGGGACCTGTTCACCGGGGAGCTGTTTTTT. The encoded protein is CASSYSRDLFTGELFF.

The chain combines TRBV7-9 with TRBJ2-7; 7 nucleotides line up with TRBD1. The CDR3 has 12 amino acids. Germline V gene lookup returns CDR1 SEHNR and CDR2 FQNEAQ (reference sequence). V lost 4 bases to trimming and J lost 6 bases; unmatched junction nucleotides: 3. The DNA for the CDR3 is TGTGCCAGCAGCTCCGGGACAGCCGAGCAGTACTTC. This translates into CASSSGTAEQYF.

J is TRBJ1-5 and V is TRBV30; TRBD1 aligns across 8 bases. The germline V gene encodes CDR1 GTSNPN and CDR2 SVGIG (reference sequence). The CDR3 has 13 amino acids. Germline trimming cut 2 bases from V and 5 bases from J; bases unmatched to any gene: 2. The CDR3, as DNA: TGTGCCTGGAGTTTGGACAGGGATCAGCCCCAGCATTTT. Translation: CAWSLDRDQPQHF.

The J gene is TRBJ2-1, the V gene TRBV11-2; D gene ambiguous. V was trimmed by 1 base and J by 10 bases, leaving 17 bases between them. The length of the CDR3 is 15 residues. The germline V gene encodes CDR1 SGHAT and CDR2 FQNNGV. This chain's CDR3 is CASSLGPTLGQEQFF. CDR3 nucleotide sequence: TGTGCCAGCAGCTTAGGGCCCACCCTGGGTCAGGAGCAGTTCTTC.

The V and J genes are TRBV25-1 and TRBJ1-4; D is perhaps TRBD1 (6 bases). The CDR3 runs to 14 residues. Trimming took off 7 bases at V and 5 bases at J, with 14 bases between the two ends. Germline-derived CDR1 and CDR2 are MGHDK and SYGVNS. The CDR3 here is CASTRTEYNEKLFF. CDR3 nucleotides: TGTGCCAGCACCAGGACAGAGTACAATGAAAAACTGTTTTTT.

V is TRBV7-9 and J is TRBJ2-5; D remains ambiguous. V dropped 1 base and J dropped 3 bases, with 21 bases sitting between them. The CDR3 extends over 18 amino acids. Germline CDR1 reads SEHNR; CDR2 reads FQNEAQ (reference sequence). In DNA, the CDR3 is TGTGCCAGCAGCTTAGGGCCGGGTCCCGTTCCCAACAAAGAGACCCAGTACTTC. It yields the protein CASSLGPGPVPNKETQYF. Supplemented by reference TRBV7-9 and TRBJ2-5, the full variable domain reads DTGVSQNPRHKITKRGQNVTFRCDPISEHNRLYWYRQTLGQGPEFLTYFQNEAQLEKSRLLSDRFSAERPKGSFSTLEIQRTEQGDSAMYLCASSLGPGPVPNKETQYFGPGTRLLVL.

The chain couples TRBV5-4 to TRBJ2-1; D might be TRBD2 (6 bases). This CDR3 is 11 amino acids long. The ends were cut back, 7 bases at V and 9 bases at J, with 11 bases in the middle. Germline V gives CDR1 SGHNT, CDR2 YYREEE (reference sequence). The CDR3 protein is CASGPGVEQFF. CDR3 nucleotide sequence: TGTGCCAGCGGTCCGGGGGTTGAGCAGTTCTTC.

The genes are TRBV5-1 and TRBJ1-2; D uncertain. Germline V CDR1 and CDR2: SGHRS, YFSETQ. V dropped 0 bases and J dropped 4 bases, with 10 bases sitting between them. There are 14 residues in the CDR3. CDR3 DNA: TGCGCCAGCAGCTTGGCGCAGAGCTTCTATGGCTACACCTTC. Translating gives CASSLAQSFYGYTF.

The chain combines TRBV9 with TRBJ2-7; no definite D call. The CDR3 length is 12 residues. Germline CDR1 reads SGDLS; CDR2 reads YYNGEE. Trimming pared 4 bases from V and 5 bases from J, leaving 10 bases between. The CDR3 nucleotides read TGTGCCAGCAGCCTCTCCGGAAACGAGCAGTACTTC. It specifies CASSLSGNEQYF.

The chain couples TRBV2 to TRBJ2-7; D may be TRBD1 (7 bases). Germline values: CDR1 SNHLY, CDR2 FYNNEI. The CDR3 extends over 15 amino acids. Between the trimmed V and J ends, which lost 8 bases and 0 bases, there was a span of 17 bases. CDR3 sequence (DNA): TGTGCCAGCCCCGGCGCGGGACAGAGCTCCTACGAGCAGTACTTC. This encodes CASPGAGQSSYEQYF.

The chain uses TRBV4-2 and TRBJ2-1, with unresolved D. With 4 bases removed from V and 1 base from J, the gap between germline ends came to 11 bases. CDR1 and CDR2 from the germline V gene are LGHNA and YNFKEQ. The CDR3 consists of 15 residues. CDR3 amino acids: CASSPETGSYNEQFF. In nucleotides, the CDR3 is TGTGCCAGCAGCCCAGAAACCGGGTCCTACAATGAGCAGTTCTTC.

The V gene is TRBV10-3, the J gene TRBJ2-5; the match to TRBD1 covers 7 bases. V trimming: 10 bases; J trimming: 4 bases; junction bases outside the gene matches: 18. Germline V gives CDR1 ENHRY, CDR2 SYGVKD. The CDR3 extends over 16 amino acids. This CDR3 is CATRPSRTGERETQYF. The CDR3 DNA reads TGTGCCACCAGACCCAGTCGTACAGGGGAGAGAGAGACCCAGTACTTC.

The J gene is TRBJ2-7, the V gene TRBV5-4; D gene uncertain. V lost 0 bases and J lost 6, with 10 bases in between. This CDR3 region has 13 residues. From germline, CDR1 is SGHNT and CDR2 YYREEE (reference sequence). The CDR3 DNA sequence: TGTGCCAGCAGCTTGGGGAGTTCCCGCGAGCAGTACTTC. It codes for CASSLGSSREQYF.

This rearrangement joins TRBV11-2 to TRBJ2-7; 8 bases fit TRBD1. This CDR3 is 15 amino acids long. The ends lost 4 bases at V and 6 bases at J; junction bases unmatched: 11. CDR1 and CDR2 (germline): SGHAT, FQNNGV. The chain's CDR3 is CASSWIGGQAAEQYF. CDR3 in DNA: TGTGCCAGCAGCTGGATAGGGGGACAGGCCGCCGAGCAGTACTTC.

This sequence joins TRBV7-9 and TRBJ1-4, with D perhaps matching TRBD1 (5 bases). CDR3 length: 15 residues. V lost 5 bases and J lost 4, with 14 bases in between. Germline CDR1 and CDR2: SEHNR and FQNEAQ (reference sequence). As DNA, the CDR3 is TGTGCCAGCAGCCGAACAGGAGACCTTAATGAAAAACTGTTTTTT. This codes for CASSRTGDLNEKLFF.

The CDR3 spells CASGDRETWGGNEQFF. As DNA, the CDR3 is TGTGCCAGCGGGGACAGGGAGACCTGGGGTGGCAATGAGCAGTTCTTC. This sequence joins TRBV7-9 and TRBJ2-1; TRBD1 agrees at 9 bases. Per germline, CDR1 SEHNR and CDR2 FQNEAQ (reference sequence). Losses at the gene ends were 8 bases for V and 6 bases for J; bases not matched to a gene: 14. There are 16 residues in the CDR3.